This TCR beta chain was retrieved from a study of CD8 T cells in ankylosing spondylitis (dated by TCRdb to about 2017). Background on the whole study: The study profiled T cell receptor beta repertoires in healthy donors and ankylosing spondylitis patients to find disease-linked TCR variants. The full study cohort was made up of roughly 25 ankylosing spondylitis patients and about a hundred healthy donors. Peripheral blood samples were taken, and synovial fluid was additionally collected from ankylosing spondylitis patients. Overall study results and their limits: A CD8+ phenotype was shown by the disease-linked clones, which were found at relatively low frequencies in peripheral blood. Some of the motif variants had been reported before in the synovial fluid and blood of reactive arthritis patients, a finding that suggests common disease-initiation mechanisms. A TCR beta motif of 8 or 9 highly homologous amino acid variants appeared characteristic of blood from ankylosing spondylitis patients. The disease-linked clones were reported to be significantly enriched in matched synovial fluid samples from ankylosing spondylitis patients.

According to the germline V gene, CDR1 reads MNHNS and CDR2 reads SASEGT. From cysteine to phenylalanine, the CDR3 is 15 amino acids long. This entry keeps only the CDR3 DNA: 45 bases, framed from base 1. This clonotype came up once. No antigen is known for it. With a much larger clone just one base away, this may be a read error. The data were produced on an Illumina HiSeq 2500. Quantitative 5'-RACE with molecular barcodes was used to prepare TCR beta libraries. Per the authors' processing: A new computational method based on a probabilistic model of VDJ rearrangement was used to identify disease-linked TCR variants. The raw public data were reprocessed by TCRdb itself: fastp quality trimming at Q25, MiXCR clonotype calling, in-frame beta chains only. Rows with one shared CDR3 protein collapse into an entry with the most common genes and DNA. The V and J calls come from TCRdb's annotation, not from the publication. This sample has around 140,000 distinct CDR3 sequences in its table, and about an eighth of those were observed once. Less than 5% of the sample is held by the ten biggest clonotypes.

The sequence was obtained from a female donor with ankylosing spondylitis or in good health (not recorded which). Sequencing was carried out using blood, either unsorted or a sorted T cell fraction (not recorded which). The V gene is TRBV6-1 and the J gene is TRBJ2-3, with 10 central nucleotides matching TRBD1. The CDR3 region: CASSPGQGKADTQSF. The sequenced DNA: TGTGCCAGCAGTCCGGGACAGGGGAAAGCAGATACGCAGTCTTTT.